A single sample is the source of the 32 T cell receptor beta chains below, sequenced in a study of T cells in Graves' hyperthyroidism and ophthalmopathy. RNA transcripts yielded amplified TCR beta CDR3 regions. RT-PCR in the first round (using the HTBI primer set) targeted the TCR CDR3. MiXCR, run by TCRdb on the multiplex PCR reads, gives a single entry per CDR3 protein. The sample contains roughly 250,000 distinct CDR3 sequences, around 15% of which appear only once. Source material: blood. All receptors derive from a woman between 18 and 29 years old with Graves' ophthalmopathy.

This clonotype appeared many times. The chain joins TRBV7-3 to TRBJ2-3; the D gene is possibly TRBD2 (7 bases). Trimming cost V 6 bases and J 0 bases, with 10 bases left between them. There are 14 residues in the CDR3. Germline-derived CDR1 and CDR2 are SGHTA and FQGTGA. CDR3 bases: TGTGCCAGCAGGGAGGGGGGGAGCACAGATACGCAGTATTTT. It yields the protein CASREGGSTDTQYF.

In this sample, this clonotype turned up many times. This chain joins TRBV19 and TRBJ1-5, with D unclear. Germline V gene data show CDR1 as LNHDA and CDR2 as SQIVND (reference sequence). This CDR3 contains 14 residues. V was shortened by 4 bases and J by 0 bases, with 7 bases between the two germline ends. DNA for the CDR3: TGTGCCAGTAGTACGGCTGATAGCAATCAGCCCCAGCATTTT. Protein product: CASSTADSNQPQHF.

This clonotype was recorded at least ten times. V is TRBV3-1 and J is TRBJ1-3, with TRBD1 as a possible D gene (5 bases). The CDR3 is 17 residues long. The germline V and J ends were trimmed by 4 bases and 4 bases, with 20 bases remaining between them. Germline loops: CDR1 LGHDT, CDR2 YNNKEL (reference sequence). As DNA, the CDR3 is TGTGCCAGCAGCCCCCGCTTCAGGGCAACGGAAGGAAACACCATATATTTT. Translating gives CASSPRFRATEGNTIYF.

Ten or more counts support this clonotype. This sequence joins TRBV2 and TRBJ2-3; 14 bases map to TRBD2. This CDR3 is 17 amino acids long. J lost 1 base, V lost 6 bases, and 6 bases had no gene match. Germline CDR1 and CDR2: SNHLY and FYNNEI. This CDR3 is CASRGPGLAGGTDTQYF. DNA of the CDR3: TGTGCCAGCAGGGGGCCGGGACTAGCGGGAGGCACAGATACGCAGTATTTT.

This clonotype was seen ten or more times. The J gene is TRBJ1-6, the V gene TRBV28, with D perhaps TRBD1 (5 bases). Germline V gene data show CDR1 as MDHEN and CDR2 as SYDVKM. Between the trimmed V and J ends, which lost 4 bases and 6 bases, there was a span of 7 bases. The CDR3 spans 13 residues. CDR3 coding DNA: TGTGCCAGCAGTTCGACAGTTAATTCACCCCTCCACTTT. Its protein product is CASSSTVNSPLHF.

The table lists this clonotype with many counts. The CDR3 protein is CASSLNSQGRAFF. CDR3 nucleotide sequence: TGTGCCAGCAGCTTAAACAGCCAAGGTCGAGCTTTCTTT. The genes are TRBV7-9 and TRBJ1-1; D uncertain. V shed 2 bases and J shed 10 bases, with 14 bases lying between them. Per the germline V gene, CDR1 is SEHNR and CDR2 is FQNEAQ (reference sequence). CDR3 length equals 13 residues. The complete variable domain, with remaining parts taken from reference TRBV7-9 and TRBJ1-1, reads DTGVSQNPRHKITKRGQNVTFRCDPISEHNRLYWYRQTLGQGPEFLTYFQNEAQLEKSRLLSDRFSAERPKGSFSTLEIQRTEQGDSAMYLCASSLNSQGRAFFGQGTRLTVV.

The table lists this clonotype with many counts. The gene calls are TRBV15 and TRBJ2-3, with D possibly matching TRBD2 (6 bases). V lost 3 bases and J 4 bases, leaving 23 bases between the germline ends. This CDR3 spans 18 amino acids. CDR1 LNHNV and CDR2 YYDKDF come from the germline V gene (reference sequence). CDR3 sequence reads: CATSRHDLRGPGADTQYF. In DNA, the CDR3 is TGTGCCACCAGCAGGCACGATCTCCGGGGACCGGGGGCAGATACGCAGTATTTT.

This clonotype was picked up many times. V usage is TRBV15 and J usage is TRBJ2-1; 11 nucleotides line up with TRBD1. V was clipped by 3 bases and J by 4 bases; unmatched bases: 5. Germline assignment: CDR1 LNHNV and CDR2 YYDKDF (reference sequence). The CDR3 extends over 16 amino acids. The CDR3 nucleotides are TGTGCCACCAGCAGGCCTGGACAGGGGGCGTACAATGAGCAGTTCTTC. This translates into CATSRPGQGAYNEQFF.

The table lists this clonotype with many counts. The V gene is TRBV28, the J gene TRBJ1-2; D gene unclear. V dropped 5 bases and J dropped 7 bases, with 23 bases sitting between them. The CDR3 sequence is 16 residues long. Germline V CDR1 and CDR2: MDHEN, SYDVKM. The CDR3 region has the DNA TGTGCCAGCAGTGTCCCCTGGGTCGAAGTACGAGGTGGCTACACCTTC. Residues: CASSVPWVEVRGGYTF.

Notes on this clonotype: A much larger clone differs from this one at a single base, so this may be a read error. This rearrangement joins TRBV5-1 to TRBJ2-1; perhaps TRBD2 as D (5 bases). The CDR3 has 14 residues. The germline V gene has CDR1 SGHRS and CDR2 YFSETQ. The CDR3 region is CASSFDYSCNEQFF. The CDR3 coding sequence is TGCGCCAGCAGCTTTGACTACTCCTGCAATGAGCAGTTCTTC.

This clonotype was counted many times. The gene calls are TRBV10-1 and TRBJ2-5; D may be TRBD2 (6 bases). The V gene's germline CDR1 is WNHNN and CDR2 SYGVQD (reference sequence). The length of the CDR3 is 13 residues. V lost 2 bases and J lost 3, with 7 bases in between. DNA for the CDR3: TGCGCCAGCAGTGAGGGGGGGAAAGAGACCCAGTACTTC. It is translated as CASSEGGKETQYF.

The chain links TRBV12-3 or TRBV12-4 to TRBJ2-2; perhaps TRBD1 as D (5 bases). Trimming took 6 bases from V and 6 from J, leaving 8 bases between them. The CDR3 covers 12 residues. CDR3 DNA: TGTGCCAGCAGGCTAGGGGCCGGGGAGCTGTTTTTT. It encodes CASRLGAGELFF.

Ten or more counts support this clonotype. CDR3 residues: CASSLQQILAGVASYNEQFF. The CDR3 bases are TGTGCCAGCAGCTTACAACAGATACTAGCGGGTGTCGCCTCCTACAATGAGCAGTTCTTC. The V call is TRBV7-9, the J call TRBJ2-1; 9 bases line up with TRBD2. Germline-derived CDR1 and CDR2 are SEHNR and FQNEAQ (reference sequence). V was pared by 2 bases and J by 0 bases, with 14 bases of the junction left unmatched. The CDR3 covers 20 residues.

At least ten counts were recorded for this clonotype. The chain joins TRBV4-1 to TRBJ2-1; 14 bases are a match to TRBD2. Trimming at V came to 3 bases and at J to 9 bases, leaving 4 bases not matched to a gene. Germline V lookup: CDR1 MGHRA, CDR2 YSYEKL. The CDR3 is 15 amino acids. As DNA, the CDR3 is TGCGCCAGCAGCCAGGGACTAGCGGGAGTTGGTGAGCAGTTCTTC. Translating gives CASSQGLAGVGEQFF.

The V and J genes are TRBV28 and TRBJ1-1; D call uncertain. CDR1 MDHEN and CDR2 SYDVKM come from the germline V gene. CDR3 length: 9 residues. V lost 7 bases and J lost 9, with 6 bases in between. CDR3 protein: CASNPKAFF. DNA for the CDR3: TGTGCCAGCAACCCAAAAGCTTTCTTT.

In this sample, this clonotype turned up many times. This chain connects TRBV28 to TRBJ1-5; D may be TRBD1 (6 bases). This CDR3 is 14 amino acids long. Germline V CDR1 and CDR2: MDHEN, SYDVKM. V was clipped by 7 bases and J by 3 bases, with 13 bases between them. This CDR3 is CASNTGQTNQPQHF. The CDR3 coding sequence is TGTGCCAGCAATACTGGACAGACCAATCAGCCCCAGCATTTT.

The sample holds many counts of this clonotype. The V gene is TRBV28, the J gene TRBJ1-2; 7 bases line up with TRBD1. This CDR3 has 14 residues. With V trimmed by 9 bases and J by 4 bases, 11 bases remained unmatched. From germline, CDR1 is MDHEN and CDR2 SYDVKM. Here the CDR3 DNA reads TGTGCCAGTATCCAACGACAGGGACTCTATGGCTACACCTTC. This codes for CASIQRQGLYGYTF.

This clonotype showed up many times. The J gene is TRBJ2-1, the V gene TRBV7-9, with D possibly being TRBD1 or TRBD2 (5 bases each). The ends were cut back, 3 bases at V and 4 bases at J, with 16 bases in the middle. The CDR3 runs to 16 residues. Germline V gene data show CDR1 as SEHNR and CDR2 as FQNEAQ (reference sequence). The CDR3 protein is CASSFMDGALYNEQFF. The DNA for the CDR3 is TGTGCCAGCAGCTTTATGGACGGGGCGCTTTACAATGAGCAGTTCTTC.

Many counts were recorded for this clonotype. The V gene is TRBV30, the J gene TRBJ1-3; D gene uncertain. Germline CDR1 GTSNPN, CDR2 SVGIG (reference sequence). V was clipped by 2 bases and J by 4 bases, with 6 bases between them. CDR3 length: 12 residues. CDR3 coding DNA: TGTGCCTGGAGTAGAATGGGAAACACCATATATTTT. This gives the protein CAWSRMGNTIYF.

Many counts were recorded for this clonotype. The chain couples TRBV28 to TRBJ1-2; no definite D call. There are 14 residues in the CDR3. CDR1 MDHEN and CDR2 SYDVKM come from the germline V gene. V was pared by 3 bases and J by 5 bases, with 13 bases between. Here the CDR3 DNA reads TGTGCCAGCAGTTTTCAGAGGACCTCTTATGGCTACACCTTC. This gives the protein CASSFQRTSYGYTF.

This clonotype was recorded many times. The chain joins TRBV6-1 to TRBJ2-5; D remains unclear. In germline, CDR1 is MNHNS, CDR2 SASEGT. V lost 4 bases and J 3 bases, leaving 6 bases between the germline ends. The CDR3 is 12 amino acids. As DNA, the CDR3 is TGTGCCAGCAGTGTAGTCAAAGAGACCCAGTACTTC. It is translated as CASSVVKETQYF.

This clonotype came up many times. The rearrangement joins TRBV28 to TRBJ2-2; no definite D call. The CDR3 covers 12 residues. In germline, CDR1 is MDHEN, CDR2 SYDVKM. V lost 7 bases and J 7 bases, leaving 10 bases between the germline ends. CDR3 sequence: CASTEYGGELFF. The CDR3 DNA is TGTGCCAGCACCGAATATGGCGGGGAGCTGTTTTTT. Filled out from reference TRBV28 and TRBJ2-2, the complete variable domain reads DVKVTQSSRYLVKRTGEKVFLECVQDMDHENMFWYRQDPGLGLRLIYFSYDVKMKEKGDIPEGYSVSREKKERFSLILESASTNQTSMYLCASTEYGGELFFGEGSRLTVL.

This clonotype showed up many times. The chain combines TRBV7-6 with TRBJ2-1, with TRBD1 matching 7 bases. The V gene's germline CDR1 is SGHVS and CDR2 FNYEAQ. The CDR3 length is 16 residues. Trimming took 4 bases from V and 4 from J; bases not matched to a gene: 10. The CDR3, as DNA: TGTGCCAGCAGCTCGACACAGGGGTATGCTTACAATGAGCAGTTCTTC. Its translation: CASSSTQGYAYNEQFF.

J is TRBJ1-3 and V is TRBV28, with D unresolved. The CDR3 has 15 amino acids. Trimming shortened V by 4 bases and J by 4 bases, and 14 bases separated the two germline ends. Germline V lookup: CDR1 MDHEN, CDR2 SYDVKM. For the CDR3, the DNA is TGTGCCAGCAGTTCTACTTCGACGCGGGGAAACACCATATATTTT. Translated, it gives CASSSTSTRGNTIYF.

This clonotype has a count of ten or more. The rearrangement joins TRBV27 to TRBJ2-7; no clear D gene. Germline V gene lookup returns CDR1 MNHEY and CDR2 SMNVEV (reference sequence). V was pared by 5 bases and J by 0 bases, with 11 bases between. The CDR3 has 14 amino acids. Here the CDR3 reads CASSGSRNSYEQYF. DNA for the CDR3: TGTGCCAGCAGTGGGTCGAGGAACTCCTACGAGCAGTACTTC.

This clonotype was picked up many times. The junction differs from germline at one of its ends, possibly a read error. The chain recombines TRBV7-2 with TRBJ2-1; 9 bases agree with TRBD2. The CDR3 is 19 residues long. CDR1 SGHTA and CDR2 FQGNSA come from the germline V gene. CDR3 sequence reads: CASSRSAGGSGTSYDEQFF. Written as DNA, the CDR3 is TGTGCCAGCAGCCGTAGCGCAGGGGGATCGGGGACTAGCTACGATGAGCAGTTCTTC.

The sample holds many counts of this clonotype. The V gene is TRBV5-5, the J gene TRBJ2-1; D ambiguous. Trimming removed 1 base from V and 4 bases from J, with 6 bases in between. CDR3 length: 13 residues. Germline V CDR1 and CDR2: SGHKS, YYEKEE (reference sequence). CDR3 in DNA: TGTGCCAGCAGCTTGAGCCAGTACAATGAGCAGTTCTTC. Translation: CASSLSQYNEQFF.

In this sample, this clonotype turned up many times. The chain combines TRBV4-2 with TRBJ2-3; no firm D call. V was cut by 0 bases and J by 6 bases, with 16 bases left in between. CDR1 and CDR2 (germline): LGHNA, YNFKEQ. CDR3 length: 16 residues. The CDR3 DNA sequence: TGTGCCAGCAGCCAAGATAACTGGACGAAGTTGGATACGCAGTATTTT. Amino acid sequence: CASSQDNWTKLDTQYF.

A single count supports this clonotype. A read error may explain this, as a much larger clone is one base away. The V call is TRBV6-2 or TRBV6-3, the J call TRBJ2-3; D not resolved. Trimming left V 0 bases short and J 2 bases short, with 9 bases between. The CDR3 spans 15 residues. CDR1 and CDR2 (germline): MNHEY, SVGEGT. The CDR3 protein is CASSYSGRNTDTQYF. The CDR3 region has the DNA TGTGCCAGCAGTTACTCTGGCCGGAACACAGATACGCAGTATTTT.

This clonotype was detected ten times or more. The V call is TRBV29-1, the J call TRBJ2-1, with 8 nucleotides matching TRBD1. J gave up 6 bases and V 4 bases, and 5 bases lay outside the gene matches. This CDR3 contains 13 residues. Germline loops: CDR1 SQVTM, CDR2 ANQGSEA. The CDR3 reads CSVAGTGLNEQFF. CDR3 coding DNA: TGCAGCGTTGCGGGGACAGGCCTCAATGAGCAGTTCTTC.

There are many counts of this clonotype. The chain has TRBV28 and TRBJ1-2; the D is unclear. The CDR3 is 14 amino acids. Germline-derived CDR1 and CDR2 are MDHEN and SYDVKM. The ends were cut back, 6 bases at V and 8 bases at J, with 19 bases in the middle. This CDR3 is CASRAQFKERGYTF. The DNA for the CDR3 is TGTGCCAGCAGGGCACAGTTTAAGGAGCGCGGCTACACCTTC.

The table lists this clonotype with many counts. The gene calls are TRBV7-2 and TRBJ2-3; D not resolved. The V and J ends lost 5 bases and 5 bases respectively, with 11 bases between them. CDR1 is SGHTA and CDR2 is FQGNSA in the germline V gene. The CDR3 consists of 13 residues. DNA of the CDR3: TGTGCCAGCAGCCCTCCATTGGTAGATACGCAGTATTTT. Its protein product is CASSPPLVDTQYF.